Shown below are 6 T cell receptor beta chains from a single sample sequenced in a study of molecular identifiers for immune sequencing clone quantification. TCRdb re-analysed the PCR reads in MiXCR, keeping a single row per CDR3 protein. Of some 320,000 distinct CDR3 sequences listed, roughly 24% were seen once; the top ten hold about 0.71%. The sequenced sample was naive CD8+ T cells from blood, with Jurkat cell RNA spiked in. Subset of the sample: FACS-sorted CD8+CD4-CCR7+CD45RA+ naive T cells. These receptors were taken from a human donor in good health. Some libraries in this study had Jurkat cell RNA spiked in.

CDR3 DNA sequence: TGTGCCAGCGCCCAGGGCGTGAGCAATCAGCCCCAGCATTTT. This gives the protein CASAQGVSNQPQHF. V is TRBV9 and J is TRBJ1-5; maybe TRBD1 (5 bases). The CDR3 has 14 residues. Trimming stripped 7 bases from V and 1 base from J, with 12 bases between. Germline CDR1 is SGDLS and CDR2 is YYNGEE.

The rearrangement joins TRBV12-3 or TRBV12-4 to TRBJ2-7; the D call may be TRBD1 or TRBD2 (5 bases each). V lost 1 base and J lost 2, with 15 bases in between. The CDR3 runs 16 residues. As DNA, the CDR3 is TGTGCCAGCAGTTTAGGCCCGGGACGCAAGACCTACGAGCAGTACTTC. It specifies CASSLGPGRKTYEQYF.

The CDR3 DNA reads as TGTGCCAGCAGTGATTCGGGGAACGAGCAGTACTTC. Its protein product is CASSDSGNEQYF. The J gene is TRBJ2-7, the V gene TRBV6-1; D might be TRBD2 (5 bases). CDR3 length equals 12 residues. The V gene's germline CDR1 is MNHNS and CDR2 SASEGT. Between the trimmed V and J ends, which lost 3 bases and 5 bases, there was a span of 8 bases.

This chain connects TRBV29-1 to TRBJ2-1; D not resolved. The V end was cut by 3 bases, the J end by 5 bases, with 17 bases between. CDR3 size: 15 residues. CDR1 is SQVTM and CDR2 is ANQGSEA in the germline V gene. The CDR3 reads CSVDAVLKFDNEQFF. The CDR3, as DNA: TGCAGCGTTGATGCGGTCCTAAAGTTCGACAATGAGCAGTTCTTC.

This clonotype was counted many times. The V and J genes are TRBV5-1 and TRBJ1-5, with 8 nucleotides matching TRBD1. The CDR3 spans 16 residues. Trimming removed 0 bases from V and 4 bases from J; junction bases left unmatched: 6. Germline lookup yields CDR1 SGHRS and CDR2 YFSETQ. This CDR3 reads CASSLAGTGINQPQHF. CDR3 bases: TGCGCCAGCAGCTTGGCCGGGACAGGCATAAATCAGCCCCAGCATTTT. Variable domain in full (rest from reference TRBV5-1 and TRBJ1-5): KAGVTQTPRYLIKTRGQQVTLSCSPISGHRSVSWYQQTPGQGLQFLFEYFSETQRNKGNFPGRFSGRQFSNSRSEMNVSTLELGDSALYLCASSLAGTGINQPQHFGDGTRLSIL.

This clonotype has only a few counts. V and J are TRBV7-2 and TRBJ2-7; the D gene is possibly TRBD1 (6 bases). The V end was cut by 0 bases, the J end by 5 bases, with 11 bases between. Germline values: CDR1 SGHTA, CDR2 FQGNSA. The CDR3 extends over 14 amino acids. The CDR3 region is CASSLAAGENEQYF. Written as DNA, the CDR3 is TGTGCCAGCAGCTTAGCGGCAGGGGAAAACGAGCAGTACTTC. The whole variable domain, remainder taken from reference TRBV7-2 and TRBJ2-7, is GAGVSQSPSNKVTEKGKDVELRCDPISGHTALYWYRQSLGQGLEFLIYFQGNSAPDKSGLPSDRFSAERTGGSVSTLTIQRTQQEDSAVYLCASSLAAGENEQYFGPGTRLTVT.